A single sample gave rise to the 3 T cell receptor beta chains below, sequenced in a study of shared clonotypes between healthy human individuals. Libraries were prepared by immunoSEQ multiplex PCR; TCRdb keeps only in-frame clonotypes and omits some of them. The sample has around 500,000 clones; approximately 81% are singletons. The sequencing input was PBMCs. Every receptor here comes from a woman between 35 and 50 years old in good health. Some clones in this sample may be carry-over from other donors' samples.

This chain joins TRBV4-2 and TRBJ2-7; TRBD2 matches 10 bases. Germline V gives CDR1 LGHNA, CDR2 YNFKEQ. The V gene end was trimmed by 4 bases and the J gene end by 1 base; junction bases not matched to a gene: 4. This CDR3 has 15 residues. CDR3 nucleotides: TGTGCCAGCAGCCCCGGGACTAGCGTTTCCTACGAGCAGTACTTC. Its protein is CASSPGTSVSYEQYF.

About this clone itself: A far larger clone lies a single base away; this is likely a read error. Other DNA sequences within the sample encode an identical CDR3. The genes are TRBV11-3 and TRBJ2-4, with 8 bases identical to TRBD2. CDR1 is SGHNT and CDR2 is YENEEA in the germline V gene. This CDR3 spans 16 amino acids. Trimming cost V 5 bases and J 1 base; bases outside gene matches: 7. The CDR3 spells CASSPGLAGAKNIQYF. The CDR3 coding sequence is TGTGCCAGCAGCCCAGGACTAGCAGGTGCCAAAAACATTCAGTACTTC.

The chain links TRBV28 to TRBJ2-3; the D gene is possibly TRBD2 (6 bases). CDR3 size: 15 residues. Trimming pared 5 bases from V and 4 bases from J, leaving 16 bases between. Germline CDR1 and CDR2: MDHEN and SYDVKM. CDR3 DNA: TGTGCCAGCAGTAGACTAGTCGATGGACCAGATACGCAGTATTTT. Its protein is CASSRLVDGPDTQYF.